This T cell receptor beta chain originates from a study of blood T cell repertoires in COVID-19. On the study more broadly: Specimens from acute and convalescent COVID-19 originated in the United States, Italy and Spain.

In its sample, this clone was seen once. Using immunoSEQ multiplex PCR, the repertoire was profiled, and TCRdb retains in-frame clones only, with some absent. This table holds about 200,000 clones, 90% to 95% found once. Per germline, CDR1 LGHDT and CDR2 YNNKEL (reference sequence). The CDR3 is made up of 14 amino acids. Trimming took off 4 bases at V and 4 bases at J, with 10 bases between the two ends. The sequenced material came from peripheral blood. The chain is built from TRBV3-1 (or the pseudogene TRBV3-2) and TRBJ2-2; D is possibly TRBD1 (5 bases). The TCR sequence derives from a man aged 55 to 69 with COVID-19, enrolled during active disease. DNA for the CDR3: TGTGCCAGCAGCCCTCCAGGGTTCACCGGGGAGCTGTTTTTT. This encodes CASSPPGFTGELFF.